This T cell receptor beta chain was recorded in a study of cytomegalovirus exposure and HLA in healthy donors. Overall study: A data release that came early held around 85 million unique TCRs from HLA-typed donors.

PCR amplification relied on 60 Vbeta primers (plus 13 Jbeta primers). The data were produced by immunoSEQ multiplex PCR, yet TCRdb's version contains in-frame clones alone and is incomplete. The sample includes 150,000 to 200,000 clones, around 78% of them seen just once. Of note for this clone: Its antigen is not known.

The ends lost 8 bases at V and 7 bases at J; junction bases unmatched: 5. The CDR3 loop spans 13 amino acids. From germline, CDR1 is LNHDA and CDR2 SQIVND (reference sequence). Whole-study findings and limits: Later analysis showed TCR association rates varying by HLA locus, highest for DRB1 and lowest for HLA-C. A missense DCLRE1C variant was associated with V- and J-gene trimming of TCR beta chains in a later analysis, and an independent cohort replicated the association.

The donors were healthy bone marrow donors. The chain uses TRBV19 and TRBJ1-6, with TRBD1 matching 7 bases. Sequenced input: PBMCs. The origin of this receptor is a woman aged 45-65 years in good health and CMV-seropositive. The CDR3 DNA reads TGTGCCAGTCTGGGGACAGCCAATTCACCCCTCCACTTT. It encodes CASLGTANSPLHF.